The entry that follows covers one T cell receptor (beta chain) sequence. Per the authors' pipeline: Estimates of nucleated cell counts were drawn from the amplification of reference gene primers. The protocol was immunoSEQ multiplex PCR, while the TCRdb copy is restricted to in-frame clones and leaves out a portion. D and trimming come from the DNA, and the V and J calls and clone size come from that table. The table shows 140,000 to 150,000 clones, with around 84% occurring only once. This sample is drawn from a study of blood T cell repertoires in COVID-19. Across the study: The samples span acute and convalescent COVID-19 from the United States, Italy and Spain. Nucleic acid was either cDNA or gDNA, and it came from T cells, B-cell-depleted T cells, or PBMCs.

The sequenced material came from peripheral blood. The sequence was obtained from a woman in her forties or fifties with acute or convalescent COVID-19.

CDR3 protein: CASSEGGNEQGMNEKLFF. Here the CDR3 DNA reads TGCGCCAGCAGTGAGGGAGGGAATGAACAGGGGATGAATGAAAAACTGTTTTTT. The rearrangement joins TRBV10-1 to TRBJ1-4; 7 bases are shared with TRBD1. The CDR3 spans 18 residues. With V trimmed by 2 bases and J by 5 bases, 14 bases remained unmatched. CDR1 is WNHNN, CDR2 SYGVQD, per germline (reference sequence).